The 5 T cell receptor beta chains listed next were all sequenced from one sample in a study of T cells in Graves' hyperthyroidism and ophthalmopathy. RNA transcripts provided the source from which TCR beta CDR3 regions were amplified. Using the HTBI primer set, a first-round RT-PCR was run on the TCR CDR3. A single record per CDR3 protein comes from TCRdb applying MiXCR to the multiplex PCR reads. The sample yields around 420,000 distinct CDR3 sequences, more than 15% seen once. The sample comprised blood. The receptors stem from a woman between 18 and 30 years old with Graves' hyperthyroidism.

The chain links TRBV20-1 to TRBJ2-2, with TRBD2 matching over 7 bases. With V trimmed by 2 bases and J by 2 bases, 5 bases remained unmatched. Germline-derived CDR1 and CDR2 are DFQATT and SNEGSKA (reference sequence). The length of the CDR3 is 15 residues. The CDR3 DNA follows: TGCAGTGCTAGAAGACTAGCCCTTAACACCGGGGAGCTGTTTTTT. It specifies CSARRLALNTGELFF.

V gene TRBV11-2 combines with J gene TRBJ1-6, with no clear D. CDR3 length: 13 residues. CDR1 and CDR2 from the germline V gene are SGHAT and FQNNGV. V was cut by 0 bases and J by 9 bases, with 6 bases left in between. The DNA for the CDR3 is TGTGCCAGCAGCTTAGATCCCCCTTCACCCCTCCACTTT. This gives the protein CASSLDPPSPLHF. Full variable domain (remainder filled in from reference TRBV11-2 and TRBJ1-6): EAGVAQSPRYKIIEKRQSVAFWCNPISGHATLYWYQQILGQGPKLLIQFQNNGVVDDSQLPKDRFSAERLKGVDSTLKIQPAKLEDSAVYLCASSLDPPSPLHFGNGTRLTVT.

This clonotype has ten or more counts. This chain joins TRBV28 and TRBJ2-5, with 8 bases lining up with TRBD1. This CDR3 is built from 15 residues. Per the germline V gene, CDR1 is MDHEN and CDR2 is SYDVKM. V lost 3 bases, J lost 5 bases, and 8 bases stayed unmatched. The CDR3 region has the DNA TGTGCCAGCAGTTTCGGACAGGGAGGTCGGGAGACCCAGTACTTC. Translating it yields CASSFGQGGRETQYF.

Many counts were recorded for this clonotype. The V call is TRBV19, the J call TRBJ1-1; weak D call: TRBD1 (5 bases). The V and J ends lost 6 bases and 1 base respectively, with 12 bases between them. The CDR3 consists of 14 residues. Germline V gene sequence: CDR1 LNHDA, CDR2 SQIVND (reference sequence). Written as DNA, the CDR3 is TGTGCCAGTAGCTTGGAGGGGCGGAACACTGAAGCTTTCTTT. Its translation is CASSLEGRNTEAFF.

This clonotype was counted a few times. CDR3 nucleotides: TGTGCCAGCGCGGCAGGGGAAGTAGAGGAAAAACTGTTTTTT. This codes for CASAAGEVEEKLFF. The rearrangement uses TRBV6-1 and TRBJ1-4; tentative D call: TRBD1 (6 bases). Looked up from germline, CDR1 is MNHNS and CDR2 is SASEGT. With 8 bases removed from V and 8 bases from J, the gap between germline ends came to 18 bases. This CDR3 has 14 amino acids.